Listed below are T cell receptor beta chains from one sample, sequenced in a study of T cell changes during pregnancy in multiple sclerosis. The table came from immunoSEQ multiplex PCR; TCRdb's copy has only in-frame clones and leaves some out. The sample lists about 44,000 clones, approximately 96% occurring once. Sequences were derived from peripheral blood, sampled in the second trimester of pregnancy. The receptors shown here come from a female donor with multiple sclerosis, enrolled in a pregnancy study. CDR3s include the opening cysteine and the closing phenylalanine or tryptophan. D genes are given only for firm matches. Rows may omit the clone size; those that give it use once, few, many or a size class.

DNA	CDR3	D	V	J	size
TGTGCCAGCAGCCTCCCTGGCCTAGCTTTCTTT	CASSLPGLAFF	NA	TRBV7-2	TRBJ1-1	NA
TGCGCCAGCAGCCGGACTAGCGCACCGACCTACAATGAGCAGTTCTTC	CASSRTSAPTYNEQFF	TRBD2	TRBV5-1	TRBJ2-1	NA
TGCAGCGTTGGTACTAGGGCCTGGAGGGAGCTGCCCGAAGCTTTCTTT	CSVGTRAWRELPEAFF	NA	TRBV29-1	TRBJ1-1	NA
TGTGCCAGCAGCTTGAACAGGGGACAGCCCCAGCATTTT	CASSLNRGQPQHF	TRBD1	TRBV11-2	TRBJ1-5	NA
TGCGCCAGCAGCCAAGGGAGGGGGCCTACGGCCGGGGAGCTGTTTTTT	CASSQGRGPTAGELFF	NA	TRBV4-3	TRBJ2-2	NA
TGTGCCAGCATGAGGGAGGCGCGGACTGAAGCTTTCTTT	CASMREARTEAFF	NA	TRBV2	TRBJ1-1	NA
TGTGCCAGCAGTTACTCAGGGGGCACTGAAGCTTTCTTT	CASSYSGGTEAFF	NA	TRBV6-5	TRBJ1-1	NA
TGTGCCAGCAGTTCTACGAGAACAGATACGCAGTATTTT	CASSSTRTDTQYF	NA	TRBV28	TRBJ2-3	NA
TGTGCCAGCAGTCTTGGAGGGGACGAGCAGTACTTC	CASSLGGDEQYF	NA	TRBV27	TRBJ2-7	NA
TGTGCCACCTCGACCGGGACAGCGGCAGATACGCAGTATTTT	CATSTGTAADTQYF	TRBD1	TRBV19	TRBJ2-3	NA
TGTGCCAGCAGTTCCGGGAGGGCGAGTTCTCTAGCCCAGCATTTT	CASSSGRASSLAQHF	NA	TRBV2	TRBJ1-5	once
TGTGCCAGCAGCCAAGTTCACTACAATGAGCAGTTCTTC	CASSQVHYNEQFF	NA	TRBV14	TRBJ2-1	once
TGTGCCATCAGAGAGACAGGGGACGAAGCTTTCTTT	CAIRETGDEAFF	TRBD1	TRBV10-3	TRBJ1-1	NA
TGTGCCAGTAGGAGGGCAACTAATGAAAAACTGTTTTTT	CASRRATNEKLFF	NA	TRBV28	TRBJ1-4	NA
TGTGCCAGCAGTTGGAAACCAGGAGAGGGATCCACTGAAGCTTTCTTT	CASSWKPGEGSTEAFF	NA	TRBV28	TRBJ1-1	NA
TGTGCCAGCAGTTTAAGTGGGACAGGGATTTTGTATGAAAAACTGTTTTTT	CASSLSGTGILYEKLFF	TRBD1	TRBV27	TRBJ1-4	NA
TGTGCCAGCAGTCCCCCCAGGGACAGGCTTGAAGCTTTCTTT	CASSPPRDRLEAFF	TRBD1	TRBV6-1	TRBJ1-1	NA
TGTGCCAGCAGTAAGGGACAGGGTCCCTATGGCTACACCTTC	CASSKGQGPYGYTF	TRBD1	TRBV27	TRBJ1-2	few
TGCAGCGTTGAAGAGAGGGCCGCAGATACGCAGTATTTT	CSVEERAADTQYF	NA	TRBV29-1	TRBJ2-3	once
TGTGCCAGCAGCCCGAGCGGGGGAAATACGCAGTATTTT	CASSPSGGNTQYF	TRBD2	TRBV11-3	TRBJ2-3	NA
TGTGCCAGCAGTTTATTGGGGGGATCCCAAGAGACCCAGTACTTC	CASSLLGGSQETQYF	NA	TRBV28	TRBJ2-5	NA
TGTGCCTCGCCCCGAGTAGCTGCCTACAATGAGCAGTTCTTC	CASPRVAAYNEQFF	NA	TRBV30	TRBJ2-1	NA
TGTGCCAGCTCCAGCCTAGAGGGGGCTCCCACTGAAGCTTTCTTT	CASSSLEGAPTEAFF	TRBD1	TRBV18	TRBJ1-1	NA
TGTGCCAGCAGCCGTCAAGAGACCCAGTACTTC	CASSRQETQYF	NA	TRBV5-4	TRBJ2-5	NA
TGTGCCAGCTCACCAGGGAGGGGCTCCTACAATGAGCAGTTCTTC	CASSPGRGSYNEQFF	TRBD2	TRBV18	TRBJ2-1	NA
TGTGCCAGTATCCTGGTTAGGGGAGGCAGCCAGCCCCAGCATTTT	CASILVRGGSQPQHF	NA	TRBV19	TRBJ1-5	NA
TGTGCCAGCAGCTTATTAGGGGCGGGAGGAGGAGTCACAGATACGCAGTATTTT	CASSLLGAGGGVTDTQYF	TRBD2	TRBV7-3	TRBJ2-3	NA